The 25 T cell receptor beta chains listed next were all sequenced from one sample in a study of PD-1 blockade in classical Hodgkin lymphoma. The time point was: cycle 4 day 1 (C4D1), after 6 weeks of nivolumab. Each of the patients experienced relapse following autologous stem cell transplantation, and their brentuximab vedotin exposure differed. Some clones are missing from TCRdb's copy, which holds only in-frame ones; the method was immunoSEQ multiplex PCR. Found here are around 65,000 clones, nearly 90% of them singletons; the top ten hold about 8.3%. Source: peripheral blood mononuclear cells (PBMCs), taken before the fourth cycle of nivolumab. These receptors originate from a human donor with classical Hodgkin lymphoma.

The gene calls are TRBV7-9 and TRBJ1-3, with TRBD1 as a possible D gene (5 bases). The V end was cut by 2 bases, the J end by 4 bases, with 9 bases between. The CDR3 length is 14 residues. Germline V gives CDR1 SEHNR, CDR2 FQNEAQ (reference sequence). Here the CDR3 DNA reads TGTGCCAGCAGCTTATCGGGGCTGGGAAACACCATATATTTT. It translates to CASSLSGLGNTIYF.

This sequence joins TRBV2 and TRBJ1-4; 11 positions match TRBD1. This CDR3 comprises 15 residues. V gave up 5 bases and J gave up 7 bases; unmatched junction bases: 6. Germline V gives CDR1 SNHLY, CDR2 FYNNEI. In DNA form, the CDR3 reads TGTGCCAGCAGTTCGTCCGGGACAGGGGGTGAAAAACTGTTTTTT. It specifies CASSSSGTGGEKLFF.

V usage is TRBV2 and J usage is TRBJ2-3; no firm D call. Per germline, CDR1 SNHLY and CDR2 FYNNEI. This CDR3 has 14 residues. Trimming removed 4 bases from V and 3 bases from J, with 11 bases in between. The CDR3 coding sequence is TGTGCCAGCAGTGGAGGCATCAGGACAGATACGCAGTATTTT. Its translation is CASSGGIRTDTQYF.

J is TRBJ2-5 and V is TRBV5-1, with 9 positions matching TRBD1. CDR1 is SGHRS and CDR2 is YFSETQ in the germline V gene. The V gene end was trimmed by 4 bases and the J gene end by 5 bases; junction bases not matched to a gene: 6. This CDR3 is 14 amino acids long. CDR3 protein: CASSTGQGGETQYF. The CDR3 bases are TGCGCCAGCAGCACGGGACAGGGTGGGGAGACCCAGTACTTC.

V and J are TRBV5-1 and TRBJ2-2, with D unclear. CDR3 length: 15 amino acids. The ends were cut back, 0 bases at V and 0 bases at J, with 6 bases in the middle. Germline CDR1 SGHRS, CDR2 YFSETQ. CDR3 in amino acids: CASSLVTSNTGELFF. CDR3 DNA: TGCGCCAGCAGCTTGGTTACGTCGAACACCGGGGAGCTGTTTTTT.

The V call is TRBV5-1, the J call TRBJ2-3; 10 nucleotides line up with TRBD1. Germline CDR1 SGHRS, CDR2 YFSETQ. CDR3 length: 15 residues. The V gene end was trimmed by 4 bases and the J gene end by 3 bases; junction bases not matched to a gene: 5. CDR3 sequence reads: CASSGGQGRTDTQYF. The CDR3 DNA is TGCGCCAGCAGCGGGGGACAGGGGAGGACAGATACGCAGTATTTT.

The chain couples TRBV5-1 to TRBJ2-7, with a tentative D call TRBD2 (6 bases). The CDR3 runs 14 residues. The germline V and J ends were trimmed by 2 bases and 5 bases, with 14 bases remaining between them. From germline, CDR1 is SGHRS and CDR2 YFSETQ. CDR3 DNA sequence: TGCGCCAGCAGCTTTACGGGAGCCGGGGACGAGCAGTACTTC. Its translation is CASSFTGAGDEQYF.

This clone was observed a few times. CDR3 loop: CASSNGVGQFEQYF. Written as DNA, the CDR3 is TGTGCCAGTAGTAACGGGGTAGGACAATTCGAGCAGTACTTC. V gene TRBV19 combines with J gene TRBJ2-7; perhaps D is TRBD1 or TRBD2 (5 bases each). This CDR3 has 14 residues. Per the germline V gene, CDR1 is LNHDA and CDR2 is SQIVND (reference sequence). Trimming took off 4 bases at V and 6 bases at J, with 16 bases between the two ends.

V usage is TRBV19 and J usage is TRBJ1-1; tentatively, D is TRBD1 (6 bases). Trimming stripped 5 bases from V and 1 base from J, with 11 bases between. Germline-derived CDR1 and CDR2 are LNHDA and SQIVND (reference sequence). This CDR3 is built from 14 residues. The DNA of the CDR3 is TGTGCCAGTAGTTTGGACAGTTCGAACACTGAAGCTTTCTTT. Translating gives CASSLDSSNTEAFF.

The chain carries TRBV5-1 and TRBJ1-4; possibly TRBD1 for D (5 bases). Germline V gene lookup returns CDR1 SGHRS and CDR2 YFSETQ. The CDR3 totals 15 residues. Between the trimmed V and J ends, which lost 4 bases and 7 bases, there was a span of 17 bases. This chain's CDR3 is CASSTIGGTSEKLFF. CDR3 DNA: TGCGCCAGCAGCACCATAGGAGGGACCAGTGAAAAACTGTTTTTT.

There are a few counts of this clone. The CDR3 here is CASSPPWDFTSGANVLTF. CDR3 sequence (DNA): TGTGCCAGCTCACCACCGTGGGACTTCACCTCTGGGGCCAACGTCCTGACTTTC. The V and J genes are TRBV18 and TRBJ2-6, with D perhaps TRBD2 (6 bases). Germline V gene lookup returns CDR1 KGHSH and CDR2 LQKENI. CDR3 length: 18 residues. Trimming removed 0 bases from V and 0 bases from J, with 12 bases in between.

This chain connects TRBV6-5 to TRBJ1-1; perhaps TRBD1 as D (5 bases). Germline lookup yields CDR1 MNHEY and CDR2 SVGAGI. V dropped 5 bases and J dropped 3 bases, with 10 bases sitting between them. This CDR3 has 13 residues. The CDR3: CASSGDEHTEAFF. The CDR3 nucleotides read TGTGCCAGCAGTGGGGACGAGCACACTGAAGCTTTCTTT.

The chain carries TRBV9 and TRBJ1-1; D unclear. Trimming removed 1 base from V and 0 bases from J, with 4 bases in between. The germline V gene has CDR1 SGDLS and CDR2 YYNGEE. The CDR3 is made up of 13 amino acids. In DNA form, the CDR3 reads TGTGCCAGCAGCGTACGGTTGAACACTGAAGCTTTCTTT. Protein sequence: CASSVRLNTEAFF.

The genes are TRBV2 and TRBJ1-4; TRBD1 matches at 7 bases. The CDR3 covers 15 residues. The germline V gene has CDR1 SNHLY and CDR2 FYNNEI. Losses at the gene ends were 7 bases for V and 5 bases for J; bases not matched to a gene: 10. The CDR3 sequence is CASKAAGGPNEKLFF. The CDR3 region has the DNA TGTGCCAGCAAAGCCGCAGGGGGACCGAATGAAAAACTGTTTTTT.

The V call is TRBV5-1, the J call TRBJ2-5; D is possibly TRBD1 (5 bases). V was trimmed by 4 bases and J by 3 bases, leaving 16 bases between them. The CDR3 runs to 15 residues. Germline CDR1 is SGHRS and CDR2 is YFSETQ. CDR3 residues: CASSPNTGNEETQYF. CDR3 nucleotide sequence: TGCGCCAGCAGCCCCAACACAGGAAATGAAGAGACCCAGTACTTC.

This clone was seen more than once but under ten times. This chain connects TRBV25-1 to TRBJ2-2, with D tentatively TRBD2 (7 bases). The germline gives CDR1 MGHDK, CDR2 SYGVNS. V shed 6 bases and J shed 6 bases, with 20 bases lying between them. The CDR3 is 16 residues long. CDR3: CASRPSGGSGSGELFF. Here the CDR3 DNA reads TGTGCCAGCAGACCATCGGGGGGCTCCGGCTCCGGGGAGCTGTTTTTT.

The chain carries TRBV19 and TRBJ2-1, with TRBD1 identical over 9 bases. Germline V CDR1 and CDR2: LNHDA, SQIVND (reference sequence). The CDR3 spans 15 residues. V lost 4 bases to trimming and J lost 7 bases; unmatched junction nucleotides: 8. Written as DNA, the CDR3 is TGTGCCAGTAGTACTATCGGGACAGGGAGAAATGAGCAGTTCTTC. Its protein product is CASSTIGTGRNEQFF.

The chain couples TRBV5-1 to TRBJ2-7; 7 nucleotides line up with TRBD1. Trimming cost V 4 bases and J 0 bases; bases outside gene matches: 7. CDR3 length: 15 amino acids. Germline lookup yields CDR1 SGHRS and CDR2 YFSETQ. The DNA of the CDR3 is TGCGCCAGCAGCCTTACCGGGACAGTCTCCTACGAGCAGTACTTC. It yields the protein CASSLTGTVSYEQYF.

The rearrangement uses TRBV28 and TRBJ2-3; 9 nucleotides align to TRBD2. V was pared by 6 bases and J by 2 bases, with 3 bases of the junction left unmatched. CDR3 length: 14 amino acids. Germline V gives CDR1 MDHEN, CDR2 SYDVKM. CDR3 nucleotide sequence: TGTGCCAGCAGCCAGCGGGGGGACACAGATACGCAGTATTTT. It encodes CASSQRGDTDTQYF.

This chain connects TRBV5-1 to TRBJ1-6; 7 nucleotides match TRBD1. Germline V gene lookup returns CDR1 SGHRS and CDR2 YFSETQ. V lost 4 bases to trimming and J lost 9 bases; unmatched junction nucleotides: 10. The length of the CDR3 is 15 residues. The CDR3 loop is CASSPDRAVISPLHF. CDR3 DNA sequence: TGCGCCAGCAGCCCCGACAGGGCGGTGATTTCACCCCTCCACTTT. Full variable domain (outside the CDR3, taken from reference TRBV5-1 and TRBJ1-6): KAGVTQTPRYLIKTRGQQVTLSCSPISGHRSVSWYQQTPGQGLQFLFEYFSETQRNKGNFPGRFSGRQFSNSRSEMNVSTLELGDSALYLCASSPDRAVISPLHFGNGTRLTVT.

This sequence joins TRBV15 and TRBJ1-5; D call uncertain. Germline V lookup: CDR1 LNHNV, CDR2 YYDKDF (reference sequence). The CDR3 is 16 residues long. V was clipped by 9 bases and J by 2 bases, with 20 bases between them. CDR3: CATGGPARLGNQPQHF. The CDR3 DNA sequence: TGTGCCACGGGCGGGCCAGCGCGTCTAGGCAATCAGCCCCAGCATTTT.

This clone was seen only once. The chain recombines TRBV5-5 with TRBJ2-1, with 8 bases aligning to TRBD1. There are 14 residues in the CDR3. CDR1 SGHKS and CDR2 YYEKEE come from the germline V gene (reference sequence). V was pared by 4 bases and J by 6 bases, with 6 bases of the junction left unmatched. The CDR3 DNA sequence: TGTGCCAGCAGCAGAGCAGGGGGCGTCAATGAGCAGTTCTTC. It translates to CASSRAGGVNEQFF.

The chain uses TRBV19 and TRBJ2-5, with D possibly TRBD2 on 7 matching bases. There are 16 residues in the CDR3. Germline V gene data show CDR1 as LNHDA and CDR2 as SQIVND (reference sequence). V lost 4 bases to trimming and J lost 1 base, with 16 bases between them. CDR3 region: CASSKGRGGPQETQYF. The DNA for the CDR3 is TGTGCCAGTAGTAAGGGTAGGGGGGGGCCCCAAGAGACCCAGTACTTC.

The chain links TRBV6-5 to TRBJ2-3, with D maybe TRBD2 (5 bases). V gave up 4 bases and J gave up 1 base, with 9 bases separating them. The CDR3 loop spans 14 amino acids. Germline-derived CDR1 and CDR2 are MNHEY and SVGAGI. CDR3 sequence: CASSFVGGTDTQYF. CDR3 DNA sequence: TGTGCCAGCAGTTTTGTCGGGGGCACAGATACGCAGTATTTT.

CDR3 region: CASSSTGPANEKLFF. DNA for the CDR3: TGCGCCAGCAGCTCGACAGGTCCCGCTAATGAAAAACTGTTTTTT. The V gene is TRBV5-1, the J gene TRBJ1-4, with D tentatively TRBD1 (6 bases). Trimming took off 3 bases at V and 3 bases at J, with 12 bases between the two ends. The V gene's germline CDR1 is SGHRS and CDR2 YFSETQ. The length of the CDR3 is 15 residues.